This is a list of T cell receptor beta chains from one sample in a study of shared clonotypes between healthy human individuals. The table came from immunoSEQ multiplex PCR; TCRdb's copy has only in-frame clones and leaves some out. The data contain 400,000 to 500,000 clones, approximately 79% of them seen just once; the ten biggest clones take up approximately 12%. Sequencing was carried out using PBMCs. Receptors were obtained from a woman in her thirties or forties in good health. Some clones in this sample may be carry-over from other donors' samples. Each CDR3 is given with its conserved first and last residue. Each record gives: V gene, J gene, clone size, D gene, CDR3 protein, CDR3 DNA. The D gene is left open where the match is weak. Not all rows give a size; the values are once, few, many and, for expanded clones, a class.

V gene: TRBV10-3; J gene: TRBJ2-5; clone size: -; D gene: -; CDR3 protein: CASSGQVQETQYF; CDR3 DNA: TGTGCCAGCTCGGGACAAGTCCAAGAGACCCAGTACTTC
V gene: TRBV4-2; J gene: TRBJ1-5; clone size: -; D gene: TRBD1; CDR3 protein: CASSPEGAQPQHF; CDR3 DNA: TGTGCCAGCAGCCCAGAGGGGGCTCAGCCCCAGCATTTT
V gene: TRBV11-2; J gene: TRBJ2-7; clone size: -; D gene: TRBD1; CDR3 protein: CASSLDAGRGFAYEQYF; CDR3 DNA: TGTGCCAGCAGCTTAGACGCGGGCAGGGGGTTTGCCTACGAGCAGTACTTC
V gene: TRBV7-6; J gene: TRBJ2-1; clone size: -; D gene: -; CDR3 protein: CASSLVGGSPSYNEQFF; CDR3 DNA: TGTGCCAGCAGCTTAGTTGGGGGGAGTCCCTCCTACAATGAGCAGTTCTTC
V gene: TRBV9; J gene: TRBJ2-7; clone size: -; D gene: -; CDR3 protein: CASSDGVSYEQYF; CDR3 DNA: TGTGCCAGCAGCGACGGGGTATCCTACGAGCAGTACTTC
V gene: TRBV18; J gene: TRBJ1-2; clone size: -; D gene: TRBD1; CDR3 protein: CASSPATGVDYGYTF; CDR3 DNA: TGTGCCAGCTCACCGGCGACAGGGGTTGACTATGGCTACACCTTC
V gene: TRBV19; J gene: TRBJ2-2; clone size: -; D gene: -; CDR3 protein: CASRGGNTGELFF; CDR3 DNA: TGTGCCAGTAGAGGGGGGAACACCGGGGAGCTGTTTTTT
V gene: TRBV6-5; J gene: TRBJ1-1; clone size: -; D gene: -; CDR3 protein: CASSYLWGEAFF; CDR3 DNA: TGTGCCAGCAGTTACCTTTGGGGTGAAGCTTTCTTT
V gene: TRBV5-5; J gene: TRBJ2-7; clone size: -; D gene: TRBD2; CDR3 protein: CASSFWTSGTSRDEQYF; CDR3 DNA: TGTGCCAGCAGCTTCTGGACTAGCGGAACCTCTAGGGACGAGCAGTACTTC
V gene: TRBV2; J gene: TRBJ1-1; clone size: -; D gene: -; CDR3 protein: CASSERAAEAFF; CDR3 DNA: TGTGCCAGCAGTGAAAGAGCGGCTGAAGCTTTCTTT
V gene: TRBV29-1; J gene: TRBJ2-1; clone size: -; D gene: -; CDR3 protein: CSVELGNEQFF; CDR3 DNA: TGCAGCGTTGAACTGGGCAATGAGCAGTTCTTC
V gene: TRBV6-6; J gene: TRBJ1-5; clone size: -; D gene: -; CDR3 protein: CASREGGGDQPQHF; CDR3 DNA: TGTGCCAGCAGAGAGGGGGGGGGCGATCAGCCCCAGCATTTT
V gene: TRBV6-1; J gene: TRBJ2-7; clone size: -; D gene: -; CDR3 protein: CASSEQGNAAYEQYF; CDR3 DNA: TGTGCCAGCAGTGAACAAGGAAACGCCGCCTACGAGCAGTACTTC
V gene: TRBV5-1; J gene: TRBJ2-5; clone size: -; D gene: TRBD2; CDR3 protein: CASSLDGLAGATQYF; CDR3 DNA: TGCGCCAGCAGCTTGGATGGACTAGCGGGAGCTACCCAGTACTTC
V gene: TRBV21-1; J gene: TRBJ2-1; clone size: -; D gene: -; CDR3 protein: CASSKAWRGGSSVYNEQFF; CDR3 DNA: TGTGCCAGCAGCAAAGCGTGGAGGGGGGGTAGCTCCGTTTACAATGAGCAGTTCTTC
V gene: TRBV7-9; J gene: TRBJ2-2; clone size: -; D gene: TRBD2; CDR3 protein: CASSAPGRGVGELFF; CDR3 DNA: TGTGCCAGCAGCGCCCCGGGGCGGGGGGTCGGGGAGCTGTTTTTT
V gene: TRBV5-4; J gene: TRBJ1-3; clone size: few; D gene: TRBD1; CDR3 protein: CASSLTGGDTIYF; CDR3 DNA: TGTGCCAGCAGCTTGACAGGGGGGGACACCATATATTTT